The 7 T cell receptor beta chains reported below all come from one sample, sequenced in a study of glioma-infiltrating T cells after dendritic cell vaccination. Assay: immunoSEQ multiplex PCR; the TCRdb copy retains only in-frame clones and omits some. The sample holds 95,000 to 110,000 clones, roughly 76% seen once. The sequenced sample was blood, obtained before dendritic cell vaccination. These receptors originate from a human donor with glioblastoma.

The chain has TRBV5-1 and TRBJ2-5, with D possibly TRBD1 on 6 matching bases. Germline lookup yields CDR1 SGHRS and CDR2 YFSETQ. Trimming cost V 4 bases and J 1 base, with 11 bases left between them. CDR3 length: 14 amino acids. The CDR3 loop reads CASSRQDAQETQYF. CDR3 bases: TGCGCCAGCAGCCGACAGGACGCCCAAGAGACCCAGTACTTC.

V and J are TRBV6-1 and TRBJ1-6, with D possibly TRBD1 on 6 matching bases. The CDR3 contains 13 residues. Germline values: CDR1 MNHNS, CDR2 SASEGT. V was pared by 6 bases and J by 6 bases, with 9 bases between. CDR3 DNA: TGTGCCAGCAGGCCAGGGGCTAATTCACCCCTCCACTTT. This translates into CASRPGANSPLHF.

This clone was observed once. The chain combines TRBV19 with TRBJ1-6; D is perhaps TRBD1 (5 bases). The V gene's germline CDR1 is LNHDA and CDR2 SQIVND (reference sequence). Trimming took off 0 bases at V and 7 bases at J, with 10 bases between the two ends. The CDR3 has 15 residues. CDR3 sequence (DNA): TGTGCCAGTAGTATAGATGGGGGGAGGAATTCACCCCTCCACTTT. Encoded protein: CASSIDGGRNSPLHF.

The chain employs TRBV7-8 and TRBJ2-5; 9 positions agree with TRBD1. V trimming: 4 bases; J trimming: 2 bases; junction bases outside the gene matches: 5. CDR1 is SGHVS, CDR2 FQNEAQ, per germline. CDR3 size: 15 residues. The CDR3 DNA reads as TGTGCCAGCAGCTACCCTGGGACAGGGCAAGAGACCCAGTACTTC. The encoded protein is CASSYPGTGQETQYF.

V is TRBV29-1 and J is TRBJ1-4; D is unresolved. CDR3 length: 12 residues. With 7 bases removed from V and 8 bases from J, the gap between germline ends came to 14 bases. From germline, CDR1 is SQVTM and CDR2 ANQGSEA. CDR3 protein: CSGLGASEKLFF. DNA for the CDR3: TGCAGCGGCCTGGGAGCATCGGAAAAACTGTTTTTT.

This clone was seen only a few times. The rearrangement joins TRBV10-3 to TRBJ2-5; 10 positions match TRBD2. This CDR3 comprises 15 residues. Germline CDR1 ENHRY, CDR2 SYGVKD. Trimming removed 10 bases from V and 5 bases from J; junction bases left unmatched: 13. The chain's CDR3 is CASALERGGLETQYF. CDR3 nucleotides: TGTGCCAGCGCCCTGGAGCGGGGGGGCTTGGAGACCCAGTACTTC.

The chain uses TRBV11-3 and TRBJ2-3; tentatively, D is TRBD1 (5 bases). The CDR3 runs to 19 residues. Trimming cost V 2 bases and J 6 bases, with 27 bases left between them. Germline assignment: CDR1 SGHNT and CDR2 YENEEA. The CDR3 sequence is CASSLRGYILSVLGDTQYF. In DNA form, the CDR3 reads TGTGCCAGCAGCTTAAGGGGTTACATACTTTCGGTACTTGGGGATACGCAGTATTTT.